The present TCR beta chain was sequenced within a study of T cell repertoires in cytomegalovirus infection. Study at large: CMV infection together with matching HLA type was indicated by public TCR beta signatures.

Deletions cut 1 base from V and 3 bases from J, with 7 bases between. In germline, CDR1 is LGHDT, CDR2 YNNKEL (reference sequence). The CDR3 has 13 residues. Whole-study results and caveats: HLA-C-restricted CMV clonotypes gave the most frequent clonotype in two of eight donors.

This clonotype has ten or more counts. The target antigen is unknown. TCRdb ran MiXCR on the reads and lists one entry per CDR3 protein. The sample consists of roughly 280,000 distinct CDR3 sequences, roughly an eighth of them appearing once. This chain joins TRBV3-1 and TRBJ2-7, with D hard to call. The source material was PBMCs. The clonotype originates from a human donor in good health (CMV status not recorded). Some clones in this sample may be carry-over from other donors' samples. CDR3 bases: TGTGCCAGCAGCCAAGTCAGGTTCTACGAGCAGTACTTC. It is translated as CASSQVRFYEQYF.